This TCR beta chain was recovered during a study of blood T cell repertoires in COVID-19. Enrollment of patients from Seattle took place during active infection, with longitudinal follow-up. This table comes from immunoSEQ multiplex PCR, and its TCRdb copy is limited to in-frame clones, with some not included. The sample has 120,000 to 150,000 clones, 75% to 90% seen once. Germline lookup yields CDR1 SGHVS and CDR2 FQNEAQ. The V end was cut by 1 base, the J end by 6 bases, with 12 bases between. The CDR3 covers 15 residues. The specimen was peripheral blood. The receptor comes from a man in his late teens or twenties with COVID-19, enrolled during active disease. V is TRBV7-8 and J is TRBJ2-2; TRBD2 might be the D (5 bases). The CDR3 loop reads CASSLVRALAGELFF. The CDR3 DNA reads TGTGCCAGCAGCTTAGTGAGGGCCCTCGCCGGGGAGCTGTTTTTT.